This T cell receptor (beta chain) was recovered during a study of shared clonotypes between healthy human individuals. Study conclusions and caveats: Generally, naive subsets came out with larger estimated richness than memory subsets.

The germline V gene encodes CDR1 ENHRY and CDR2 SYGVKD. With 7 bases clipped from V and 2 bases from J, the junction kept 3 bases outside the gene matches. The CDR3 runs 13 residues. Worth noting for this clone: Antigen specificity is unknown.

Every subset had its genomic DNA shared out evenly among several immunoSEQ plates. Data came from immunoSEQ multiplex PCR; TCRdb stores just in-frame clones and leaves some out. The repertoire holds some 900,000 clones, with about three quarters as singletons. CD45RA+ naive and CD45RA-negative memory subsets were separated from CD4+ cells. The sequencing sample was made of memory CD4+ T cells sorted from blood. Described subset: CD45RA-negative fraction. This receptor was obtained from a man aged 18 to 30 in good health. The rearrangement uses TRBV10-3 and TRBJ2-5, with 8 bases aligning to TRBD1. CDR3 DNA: TGTGCCATCAACGGACAGGGTCAAGAGACCCAGTACTTC. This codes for CAINGQGQETQYF.